The 14 T cell receptor beta chains listed next were all sequenced from one sample in a study of cytomegalovirus exposure and HLA in healthy donors. PCR used 60 Vbeta primers and 13 Jbeta primers. Method: immunoSEQ multiplex PCR; TCRdb's copy keeps in-frame clones and lacks some. The sample shows about 110,000 clones, more than 70% of them seen only once. Sequenced: PBMCs. The receptors shown here come from a man aged 30-40 years in good health and CMV-seronegative.

This clone was seen more than once but under ten times. The chain has TRBV28 and TRBJ1-3; 10 positions match TRBD1. This CDR3 has 17 amino acids. Germline assignment: CDR1 MDHEN and CDR2 SYDVKM. The CDR3 region is CVPTSRDRGHSGNTIYF. As DNA, the CDR3 is TGTGTACCCACCTCCCGGGACAGGGGCCACTCTGGAAACACCATATATTTT.

This sequence joins TRBV5-4 and TRBJ2-3, with 8 bases aligning to TRBD1. With V trimmed by 4 bases and J by 5 bases, 6 bases remained unmatched. Germline loops: CDR1 SGHNT, CDR2 YYREEE (reference sequence). This CDR3 spans 14 amino acids. CDR3 in amino acids: CASSPDRAEDTQYF. The CDR3 DNA reads as TGTGCCAGCAGCCCGGACAGGGCGGAAGATACGCAGTATTTT.

The chain recombines TRBV5-1 with TRBJ2-3; 10 bases map to TRBD2. The CDR3 length is 15 residues. Germline V lookup: CDR1 SGHRS, CDR2 YFSETQ. The trim removed 4 bases at V and 6 bases at J, leaving 8 bases unmatched. The CDR3 is CASSASSGGMDTQYF. In DNA form, the CDR3 reads TGCGCCAGCAGCGCTTCTAGCGGGGGTATGGATACGCAGTATTTT.

Here the CDR3 reads CSVAGGTGSYTF. The CDR3 nucleotides are TGCAGCGTTGCAGGGGGGACAGGGTCCTACACCTTC. J is TRBJ1-2 and V is TRBV29-1; 9 nucleotides line up with TRBD1. The CDR3 consists of 12 residues. Germline V gene data show CDR1 as SQVTM and CDR2 as ANQGSEA. Trimming took 4 bases from V and 10 from J; bases not matched to a gene: 7. The whole variable domain, remainder taken from reference TRBV29-1 and TRBJ1-2, is SAVISQKPSRDICQRGTSLTIQCQVDSQVTMMFWYRQQPGQSLTLIATANQGSEATYESGFVIDKFPISRPNLTFSTLTVSNMSPEDSSIYLCSVAGGTGSYTFGSGTRLTVV.

The gene calls are TRBV5-6 and TRBJ2-1, with 12 bases fitting TRBD1. V shed 3 bases, J shed 12 bases, and the junction held 13 bases outside the gene matches. The CDR3 length is 16 residues. Germline V gene lookup returns CDR1 SGHDT and CDR2 YYEEEE. CDR3 region: CASSSGTGGPEGGQFF. Here the CDR3 DNA reads TGTGCCAGCAGCTCTGGGACAGGGGGCCCGGAGGGGGGGCAGTTCTTC.

This chain joins TRBV9 and TRBJ2-1, with 9 bases lining up with TRBD2. The CDR3 sequence is 17 residues long. V lost 0 bases to trimming and J lost 8 bases; unmatched junction nucleotides: 12. In germline, CDR1 is SGDLS, CDR2 YYNGEE. The CDR3 loop is CASSVVGSGSLQDEQFF. The DNA of the CDR3 is TGTGCCAGCAGCGTAGTTGGTAGCGGGAGCCTACAGGATGAGCAGTTCTTC.

This clone was detected a few times. The CDR3 here is CASSLLGVNEQFF. In DNA, the CDR3 is TGTGCCAGCAGCTTATTAGGGGTCAATGAGCAGTTCTTC. The V gene is TRBV7-9, the J gene TRBJ2-1; tentatively, D is TRBD1 (5 bases). Germline V CDR1 and CDR2: SEHNR, FQNEAQ (reference sequence). The CDR3 extends over 13 amino acids. The germline V and J ends were trimmed by 2 bases and 6 bases, with 8 bases remaining between them.

A single count supports this clone. The V and J genes are TRBV2 and TRBJ2-7, with TRBD1 matching 11 bases. V lost 6 bases, J lost 3 bases, and 4 bases stayed unmatched. This CDR3 region has 14 residues. The germline gives CDR1 SNHLY, CDR2 FYNNEI. The CDR3 sequence is CASSLGTGGYEQYF. The CDR3 DNA reads as TGTGCCAGCAGCTTAGGGACAGGGGGCTACGAGCAGTACTTC.

The chain combines TRBV6-5 with TRBJ2-1, with 11 bases aligning to TRBD2. Germline V gene sequence: CDR1 MNHEY, CDR2 SVGAGI. J gave up 7 bases and V 5 bases, and 7 bases lay outside the gene matches. There are 15 residues in the CDR3. The CDR3 loop is CASSRRGLAENEQFF. CDR3 DNA: TGTGCCAGCAGTCGCCGGGGACTAGCGGAGAATGAGCAGTTCTTC.

This clone was seen a single time. The V call is TRBV11-2, the J call TRBJ2-2; the match to TRBD2 covers 12 bases. CDR1 is SGHAT and CDR2 is FQNNGV in the germline V gene. The CDR3 consists of 18 residues. The V gene end was trimmed by 2 bases and the J gene end by 5 bases; junction bases not matched to a gene: 9. In DNA, the CDR3 is TGTGCCAGCAGCTTAAAACAACTAGCGGGAGGATGGACCGGGGAGCTGTTTTTT. It encodes CASSLKQLAGGWTGELFF.

The rearrangement links TRBV30 to TRBJ2-7, with 7 bases fitting TRBD1. The CDR3 runs 14 residues. Looked up from germline, CDR1 is GTSNPN and CDR2 is SVGIG (reference sequence). Trimming took 0 bases from V and 3 from J; bases not matched to a gene: 5. The CDR3 nucleotides are TGTGCCTGGAGTGTAGGGGGCGCATTCTACGAGCAGTACTTC. It codes for CAWSVGGAFYEQYF.

This sequence joins TRBV27 and TRBJ2-2; 7 bases fit TRBD2. The V and J ends lost 8 bases and 0 bases, in that order; junction bases with no gene match: 6. The CDR3 runs to 15 residues. The germline V gene has CDR1 MNHEY and CDR2 SMNVEV (reference sequence). The CDR3 reads CASSGGFSNTGELFF. DNA for the CDR3: TGTGCCAGCTCGGGGGGATTTTCGAACACCGGGGAGCTGTTTTTT.

J is TRBJ2-2 and V is TRBV28; 10 bases agree with TRBD2. Germline assignment: CDR1 MDHEN and CDR2 SYDVKM. This CDR3 contains 16 residues. V lost 1 base and J lost 5; bases outside the gene matches: 4. The CDR3 here is CASSLFASGSTGELFF. The CDR3 region has the DNA TGTGCCAGCAGTTTATTCGCTAGCGGGAGTACCGGGGAGCTGTTTTTT.

The chain is built from TRBV5-1 and TRBJ1-2; D ambiguous. CDR1 is SGHRS and CDR2 is YFSETQ in the germline V gene. The CDR3 totals 13 residues. V was pared by 1 base and J by 8 bases, with 12 bases between. In DNA form, the CDR3 reads TGCGCCAGCAGCTTGTCTAGCCAGGTCGGCTACACCTTC. It encodes CASSLSSQVGYTF.